One and the same sample provided the 25 T cell receptor beta chains below, sequenced in a study of cytomegalovirus exposure and HLA in healthy donors. A multiplex PCR was run with 60 Vbeta primers and 13 Jbeta primers. Generated by immunoSEQ multiplex PCR, the TCRdb table keeps only in-frame clones and is missing some. The sample lists 45,000 to 75,000 clones, roughly 70% occurring once. The sample consisted of PBMCs. The receptors come from a woman aged 55-70 years in good health and CMV-seropositive.

A word on this clone: At one end the junction does not follow the germline gene, possibly because of a read error. J is TRBJ1-3 and V is TRBV7-9, with D tentatively TRBD1 (6 bases). CDR3 size: 15 residues. Germline-derived CDR1 and CDR2 are SEHNR and FQNEAQ (reference sequence). The CDR3 loop is CSSSFPLGAGNTIYF. CDR3 bases: TGTTCCAGCAGCTTTCCGTTGGGGGCGGGAAACACCATATATTTT.

The rearrangement joins TRBV6-6 to TRBJ1-6; 8 bases line up with TRBD1. The CDR3 extends over 14 amino acids. CDR1 and CDR2 from the germline V gene are MNHNY and SVGAGI (reference sequence). Unmatched junction bases numbered 12, after V lost 7 bases and J lost 13 bases. The CDR3 here is CASTRRGQVFPLHF. The CDR3 DNA sequence: TGTGCCAGCACCCGAAGGGGACAGGTTTTCCCCCTCCACTTT.

The rearrangement uses TRBV7-9 and TRBJ2-1; 9 positions match TRBD1. Germline loops: CDR1 SEHNR, CDR2 FQNEAQ (reference sequence). The CDR3 covers 13 residues. V trimming: 3 bases; J trimming: 6 bases; junction bases outside the gene matches: 0. The CDR3 nucleotides read TGTGCCAGCAGCTTGACAGGGGGCAATGAGCAGTTCTTC. Translating it yields CASSLTGGNEQFF.

V gene TRBV9 combines with J gene TRBJ2-3; no reliable D call. The ends were cut back, 4 bases at V and 1 base at J, with 10 bases in the middle. CDR1 is SGDLS and CDR2 is YYNGEE in the germline V gene. The CDR3 has 14 residues. CDR3 sequence: CASSSGSGTDTQYF. The CDR3 region has the DNA TGTGCCAGCAGCTCCGGTTCCGGCACAGATACGCAGTATTTT.

The J gene is TRBJ1-1, the V gene TRBV4-2; TRBD1 aligns across 7 bases. Germline V gives CDR1 LGHNA, CDR2 YNFKEQ. This CDR3 contains 16 residues. The V and J ends lost 1 base and 5 bases, in that order; junction bases with no gene match: 10. The chain's CDR3 is CASSQVPTTGATEAFF. CDR3 bases: TGTGCCAGCAGCCAAGTCCCCACTACAGGGGCGACTGAAGCTTTCTTT.

The gene calls are TRBV30 and TRBJ2-1, with D maybe TRBD2 (5 bases). The CDR3 length is 11 residues. Germline values: CDR1 GTSNPN, CDR2 SVGIG (reference sequence). V lost 5 bases to trimming and J lost 11 bases, with 13 bases between them. In DNA form, the CDR3 reads TGTGCCTGGTCCTTAGGACTGAAGCAGTTCTTC. The encoded protein is CAWSLGLKQFF.

The chain joins TRBV5-4 to TRBJ1-2; 7 bases match TRBD1. V lost 0 bases, J lost 3 bases, and 2 bases stayed unmatched. The CDR3 contains 14 residues. Germline V gives CDR1 SGHNT, CDR2 YYREEE (reference sequence). In DNA form, the CDR3 reads TGTGCCAGCAGCTTGGGGGACAGAGACTATGGCTACACCTTC. This codes for CASSLGDRDYGYTF.

This clone appeared once. The V gene is TRBV29-1, the J gene TRBJ1-3; 8 bases are shared with TRBD1. Per germline, CDR1 SQVTM and CDR2 ANQGSEA. This CDR3 has 17 residues. Trimming took 4 bases from V and 1 from J; bases not matched to a gene: 12. In DNA, the CDR3 is TGCAGCGTTGGGGGAGAAGGACAGGGAATTTCTGGAAACACCATATATTTT. It translates to CSVGGEGQGISGNTIYF. Complete variable domain (other parts from reference TRBV29-1 and TRBJ1-3): SAVISQKPSRDICQRGTSLTIQCQVDSQVTMMFWYRQQPGQSLTLIATANQGSEATYESGFVIDKFPISRPNLTFSTLTVSNMSPEDSSIYLCSVGGEGQGISGNTIYFGEGSWLTVV.

This clone rates as medium-sized. V usage is TRBV19 and J usage is TRBJ2-1; tentatively, D is TRBD2 (5 bases). In germline, CDR1 is LNHDA, CDR2 SQIVND (reference sequence). This CDR3 is built from 15 residues. V lost 6 bases and J lost 0, with 12 bases in between. The CDR3 nucleotides read TGTGCCAGTAGCCTCGGGGTCCCCTCCTACAATGAGCAGTTCTTC. Protein: CASSLGVPSYNEQFF.

This chain links TRBV5-1 with TRBJ1-1; D is unclear. Trimming took 4 bases from V and 3 from J, leaving 10 bases between them. Germline V lookup: CDR1 SGHRS, CDR2 YFSETQ. The CDR3 extends over 13 amino acids. The CDR3 reads CASSLGDHTEAFF. CDR3 DNA: TGCGCCAGCAGCCTAGGCGATCACACTGAAGCTTTCTTT. Together with reference TRBV5-1 and TRBJ1-1, the CDR3 gives the full variable domain: KAGVTQTPRYLIKTRGQQVTLSCSPISGHRSVSWYQQTPGQGLQFLFEYFSETQRNKGNFPGRFSGRQFSNSRSEMNVSTLELGDSALYLCASSLGDHTEAFFGQGTRLTVV.

V usage is TRBV2 and J usage is TRBJ1-6; 12 bases match TRBD1. The germline V gene has CDR1 SNHLY and CDR2 FYNNEI. This CDR3 has 15 amino acids. V trimming: 6 bases; J trimming: 10 bases; junction bases outside the gene matches: 7. This CDR3 is CASSSGTGGESPLHF. CDR3 nucleotides: TGTGCCAGCAGCTCTGGGACAGGGGGCGAGTCACCCCTCCACTTT.

The table lists this clone with a few counts. The chain links TRBV4-3 to TRBJ2-7; D is unresolved. This CDR3 is built from 18 residues. Germline assignment: CDR1 LGHNA and CDR2 YSLEER. Trimming pared 0 bases from V and 0 bases from J, leaving 18 bases between. The CDR3 sequence: CASSQDWVYRVNSYEQYF. The CDR3 coding sequence is TGCGCCAGCAGCCAAGATTGGGTGTATCGGGTAAACTCCTACGAGCAGTACTTC.

The J gene is TRBJ1-1, the V gene TRBV7-6, with D maybe TRBD1 (6 bases). Germline V gene lookup returns CDR1 SGHVS and CDR2 FNYEAQ. This CDR3 region has 13 residues. Trimming stripped 5 bases from V and 2 bases from J, with 9 bases between. The chain's CDR3 is CASSQDSNTEAFF. CDR3 in DNA: TGTGCCAGCAGCCAGGACAGTAACACTGAAGCTTTCTTT.

This clone has more than one count but fewer than ten. This sequence joins TRBV6-5 and TRBJ1-2; the match to TRBD1 covers 7 bases. The CDR3 loop spans 14 amino acids. V lost 5 bases and J lost 3; bases outside the gene matches: 6. Germline CDR1 reads MNHEY; CDR2 reads SVGAGI. This CDR3 reads CASSERQGHYGYTF. In DNA form, the CDR3 reads TGTGCCAGCAGTGAACGACAGGGTCACTATGGCTACACCTTC.

The chain links TRBV27 to TRBJ2-1, with 8 bases matching TRBD2. Germline trimming cut 1 base from V and 4 bases from J; bases unmatched to any gene: 3. The CDR3 covers 15 residues. Germline CDR1 reads MNHEY; CDR2 reads SMNVEV (reference sequence). CDR3 loop: CASSLFGGGYNEQFF. The CDR3 DNA reads as TGTGCCAGCAGTTTATTCGGCGGGGGGTACAATGAGCAGTTCTTC.

The chain combines TRBV5-1 with TRBJ1-2; D might be TRBD1 (6 bases). The CDR3 runs to 18 residues. Germline values: CDR1 SGHRS, CDR2 YFSETQ. Trimming removed 3 bases from V and 4 bases from J, with 25 bases in between. In DNA, the CDR3 is TGCGCCAGCAGCTCCTCATACAGTTCTGAACAGGGAATCTATGGCTACACCTTC. Its protein is CASSSSYSSEQGIYGYTF.

J is TRBJ2-3 and V is TRBV2; 11 bases are a match to TRBD1. V lost 6 bases to trimming and J lost 4 bases; unmatched junction nucleotides: 15. Looked up from germline, CDR1 is SNHLY and CDR2 is FYNNEI. This CDR3 has 18 residues. Here the CDR3 DNA reads TGTGCCAGCAGAGTTCACCTAGCTTGGGGACAGGGGGCAGATACGCAGTATTTT. Translating it yields CASRVHLAWGQGADTQYF.

The chain links TRBV6-5 to TRBJ1-4, with D perhaps TRBD1 (5 bases). Per germline, CDR1 MNHEY and CDR2 SVGAGI. Trimming removed 8 bases from V and 5 bases from J, with 12 bases in between. This CDR3 contains 13 residues. This CDR3 reads CASGRTLNEKLFF. CDR3 DNA sequence: TGTGCCAGCGGACGGACACTAAATGAAAAACTGTTTTTT.

This chain uses TRBV6-5 with TRBJ2-7, with D possibly being TRBD2 (6 bases). V was shortened by 4 bases and J by 2 bases, with 9 bases between the two germline ends. CDR1 and CDR2 from the germline V gene are MNHEY and SVGAGI. The CDR3 is 13 amino acids. The CDR3: CASSWGETYEQYF. The CDR3 nucleotides are TGTGCCAGCAGTTGGGGGGAGACCTACGAGCAGTACTTC.

The gene calls are TRBV4-3 and TRBJ1-3; perhaps TRBD1 as D (5 bases). The germline gives CDR1 LGHNA, CDR2 YSLEER. V shed 1 base and J shed 4 bases, with 5 bases lying between them. The CDR3 is 13 amino acids. CDR3 sequence reads: CASSQGTGNTIYF. The DNA of the CDR3 is TGCGCCAGCAGCCAAGGGACAGGAAACACCATATATTTT.

For the CDR3, the DNA is TGTGCCTGGACTAATGGACAGTATAATTCACCCCTCCACTTT. This gives the protein CAWTNGQYNSPLHF. The rearrangement joins TRBV30 to TRBJ1-6; D may be TRBD1 (6 bases). Germline V gives CDR1 GTSNPN, CDR2 SVGIG (reference sequence). This CDR3 comprises 14 residues. The V gene lost 4 bases and the J gene lost 4 bases, with 11 bases spanning the gap.

This clone was seen more than once but under ten times. The chain recombines TRBV11-3 with TRBJ2-1; 10 bases fit TRBD2. V shed 3 bases and J 8 bases; nucleotides not matched to a gene: 10. Germline assignment: CDR1 SGHNT and CDR2 YENEEA. This CDR3 has 16 residues. Here the CDR3 reads CASSFGAGGPLDEQFF. The CDR3 nucleotides read TGTGCCAGCAGCTTTGGAGCGGGGGGGCCATTGGATGAGCAGTTCTTC.

This chain connects TRBV15 to TRBJ1-1; D perhaps matches TRBD1 (6 bases). Germline V gene sequence: CDR1 LNHNV, CDR2 YYDKDF (reference sequence). The CDR3 has 16 amino acids. V lost 0 bases and J 5 bases, leaving 16 bases between the germline ends. CDR3 coding DNA: TGTGCCACCAGCAGAGATCCGGGACACCCTCCTACTGAAGCTTTCTTT. Residues: CATSRDPGHPPTEAFF.

The chain joins TRBV14 to TRBJ2-3; unclear D gene. This CDR3 is built from 13 residues. Per the germline V gene, CDR1 is SGHDN and CDR2 is FVKESK. Trimming cost V 4 bases and J 2 bases, with 7 bases left between them. CDR3 region: CASSRVVTDTQYF. The CDR3 coding sequence is TGTGCCAGCAGCCGAGTGGTCACAGATACGCAGTATTTT.

The chain joins TRBV27 to TRBJ2-7, with 8 bases lining up with TRBD1. The CDR3 spans 14 residues. CDR1 and CDR2 (germline): MNHEY, SMNVEV (reference sequence). V was pared by 6 bases and J by 2 bases, with 6 bases of the junction left unmatched. CDR3 loop: CASSRTGSPYEQYF. Written as DNA, the CDR3 is TGTGCCAGCAGCCGGACAGGGAGCCCCTACGAGCAGTACTTC.